Following are 24 T cell receptor beta chains from one sample sequenced in a study of blood T cell repertoires in COVID-19 (dated by TCRdb to 2018 to 2020). Libraries came from the immunoSEQ multiplex PCR assay. Sourced from immuneACCESS, this table was stored by TCRdb with only in-frame sequences that have V and J called. A share of the clones is absent; for the studies checked, an unresolved V gene accounts for under half, and the remainder has no known explanation. Across this sample there are 50,000 to 65,000 clones, with 65% to 85% seen only once. The ten most abundant clones make up 6% to 6.5% of the sample. The sample was peripheral blood. The source of these receptors is a human donor in a cohort sampled during active COVID-19.

This clone was observed a single time. This chain links TRBV29-1 with TRBJ2-7, with TRBD1 matching over 8 bases. J was trimmed by 5 bases and V by 5 bases; bases with no gene match: 17. The CDR3 is made up of 16 amino acids. Per the germline V gene, CDR1 is SQVTM and CDR2 is ANQGSEA. The CDR3 reads CSVIRTGLFLGDEQYF. The CDR3 nucleotides are TGCAGCGTTATCCGGACAGGGCTTTTTCTTGGTGACGAGCAGTACTTC.

This chain uses TRBV12-5 with TRBJ2-3; a weak D match, TRBD2 (7 bases). With 2 bases removed from V and 3 bases from J, the gap between germline ends came to 12 bases. The CDR3 spans 15 residues. Germline V CDR1 and CDR2: LGHNT, FRNRAP. CDR3 sequence reads: CASGLWGGQTDTQYF. The CDR3 region has the DNA TGTGCTAGTGGTTTGTGGGGGGGCCAGACAGATACGCAGTATTTT.

The chain couples TRBV5-5 to TRBJ2-1; D is ambiguous. V lost 0 bases to trimming and J lost 0 bases, with 10 bases between them. The germline V gene has CDR1 SGHKS and CDR2 YYEKEE (reference sequence). The CDR3 length is 16 residues. CDR3 DNA sequence: TGTGCCAGCAGCTTGGGAGCAAGAAGCTCCTACAATGAGCAGTTCTTC. This sequence encodes CASSLGARSSYNEQFF.

The chain's CDR3 is CATSQGGQGGTEAFF. Written as DNA, the CDR3 is TGTGCCACCAGCCAGGGGGGACAGGGAGGGACTGAAGCTTTCTTT. The chain recombines TRBV15 with TRBJ1-1, with 9 bases identical to TRBD1. V shed 5 bases, J shed 5 bases, and the junction held 9 bases outside the gene matches. Germline CDR1 and CDR2: LNHNV and YYDKDF (reference sequence). CDR3 length equals 15 residues.

V is TRBV27 and J is TRBJ1-4, with TRBD1 as a possible D gene (5 bases). Trimming removed 4 bases at V and 4 bases at J, with 13 bases between. This CDR3 contains 15 residues. Germline V gene lookup returns CDR1 MNHEY and CDR2 SMNVEV (reference sequence). The CDR3 sequence is CASSYLGTVNEKLFF. CDR3 bases: TGTGCCAGCAGTTACCTAGGGACTGTTAATGAAAAACTGTTTTTT.

V is TRBV21-1 and J is TRBJ2-7; the table's D call of TRBD1 was not tested on the DNA. TRBV21-1 is a known pseudogene. This CDR3 is 14 amino acids long. DNA for the CDR3: TGTGCCAGCGGCCGACAGGGTGAGGCCTACGAGCAGTACTTC. Protein sequence: CASGRQGEAYEQYF.

This chain joins TRBV9 and TRBJ2-1, with 9 nucleotides matching TRBD2. The trim removed 0 bases at V and 4 bases at J, leaving 2 bases unmatched. Germline assignment: CDR1 SGDLS and CDR2 YYNGEE. The CDR3 runs 15 residues. The CDR3 spells CASSVAAGGYNEQFF. The DNA of the CDR3 is TGTGCCAGCAGCGTAGCGGCGGGGGGGTACAATGAGCAGTTCTTC.

The chain carries TRBV3-1 (or the pseudogene TRBV3-2) and TRBJ1-5, with unresolved D. V was clipped by 4 bases and J by 2 bases, with 6 bases between them. CDR3 length: 13 amino acids. Looked up from germline, CDR1 is LGHDT and CDR2 is YNNKEL (reference sequence). The DNA of the CDR3 is TGTGCCAGCAGCCGCGGTGGCAATCAGCCCCAGCATTTT. Its protein is CASSRGGNQPQHF.

The chain joins TRBV14 to TRBJ1-6; TRBD1 might be the D (6 bases). This CDR3 is built from 17 residues. Germline CDR1 SGHDN, CDR2 FVKESK. V lost 2 bases to trimming and J lost 2 bases, with 13 bases between them. The CDR3 sequence: CASSQTGIITYNSPLHF. CDR3 sequence (DNA): TGTGCCAGCAGCCAAACAGGGATAATTACCTATAATTCACCCCTCCACTTT.

J is TRBJ1-6 and V is TRBV10-2, with a tentative D call TRBD1 (5 bases). Trimming stripped 10 bases from V and 8 bases from J, with 18 bases between. In germline, CDR1 is WSHSY, CDR2 SAAADI. CDR3 length: 14 amino acids. DNA of the CDR3: TGCGCCACTTCTCCTCGGGGGGACGATTCACCCCTCCACTTT. It codes for CATSPRGDDSPLHF.

The rearrangement links TRBV15 to TRBJ2-5; TRBD2 matches at 9 bases. The CDR3 spans 17 residues. The V gene end was trimmed by 2 bases and the J gene end by 2 bases; junction bases not matched to a gene: 9. The germline gives CDR1 LNHNV, CDR2 YYDKDF (reference sequence). CDR3 bases: TGTGCCACCAGCAGATCCACCTCCGCGGGGGGGCAAGAGACCCAGTACTTC. Residues: CATSRSTSAGGQETQYF. Full variable domain (outside the CDR3, taken from reference TRBV15 and TRBJ2-5): DAMVIQNPRYQVTQFGKPVTLSCSQTLNHNVMYWYQQKSSQAPKLLFHYYDKDFNNEADTPDNFQSRRPNTSFCFLDIRSPGLGDTAMYLCATSRSTSAGGQETQYFGPGTRLLVL.

This rearrangement joins TRBV9 to TRBJ2-3; the match to TRBD1 covers 7 bases. V lost 4 bases, J lost 3 bases, and 8 bases stayed unmatched. CDR1 and CDR2 (germline): SGDLS, YYNGEE. The CDR3 has 15 residues. CDR3 nucleotides: TGTGCCAGCAGCTTACAGGGGTCCCGAACAGATACGCAGTATTTT. Amino acids: CASSLQGSRTDTQYF. Together with reference TRBV9 and TRBJ2-3, the CDR3 gives the full variable domain: DSGVTQTPKHLITATGQRVTLRCSPRSGDLSVYWYQQSLDQGLQFLIQYYNGEERAKGNILERFSAQQFPDLHSELNLSSLELGDSALYFCASSLQGSRTDTQYFGPGTRLTVL.

The V and J genes are TRBV6-5 and TRBJ2-1, with TRBD1 matching 7 bases. In germline, CDR1 is MNHEY, CDR2 SVGAGI. Trimming cost V 2 bases and J 6 bases; bases outside gene matches: 4. CDR3 size: 14 residues. DNA for the CDR3: TGTGCCAGCAGTTACACAGGGGTCCTCAATGAGCAGTTCTTC. Translated, it gives CASSYTGVLNEQFF.

The chain recombines TRBV9 with TRBJ2-3, with D possibly TRBD1 on 7 matching bases. Germline lookup yields CDR1 SGDLS and CDR2 YYNGEE. This CDR3 has 16 residues. With 4 bases removed from V and 2 bases from J, the gap between germline ends came to 17 bases. CDR3 protein: CASSSTYRGLTDTQYF. CDR3 nucleotides: TGTGCCAGCAGCTCCACTTACAGGGGACTCACAGATACGCAGTATTTT.

This sequence joins TRBV27 and TRBJ2-2; possibly TRBD2 for D (6 bases). Trimming shortened V by 0 bases and J by 0 bases, and 11 bases separated the two germline ends. From germline, CDR1 is MNHEY and CDR2 SMNVEV (reference sequence). This CDR3 comprises 17 residues. The CDR3 sequence: CASSLSPGVTNTGELFF. CDR3 in DNA: TGTGCCAGCAGTTTATCGCCGGGGGTAACGAACACCGGGGAGCTGTTTTTT.

This chain uses TRBV7-9 with TRBJ2-1, with a tentative D call TRBD2 (6 bases). Per germline, CDR1 SEHNR and CDR2 FQNEAQ (reference sequence). V was shortened by 1 base and J by 15 bases, with 22 bases between the two germline ends. This CDR3 comprises 15 residues. CDR3 in amino acids: CASSLGLGILGGRFF. In nucleotides, the CDR3 is TGTGCCAGCAGCTTAGGTCTCGGAATCCTCGGGGGTAGGTTCTTC.

CDR3 protein: CASSQSSGGPYTGELFF. CDR3 in DNA: TGTGCCAGCTCACAATCTAGCGGGGGTCCCTACACCGGGGAGCTGTTTTTT. The chain couples TRBV18 to TRBJ2-2, with 10 bases aligning to TRBD2. Germline V CDR1 and CDR2: KGHSH, LQKENI. CDR3 length equals 17 residues. J lost 3 bases, V lost 4 bases, and 8 bases had no gene match. Full variable domain (rest looked up from reference TRBV18 and TRBJ2-2): NAGVMQNPRHLVRRRGQEARLRCSPMKGHSHVYWYRQLPEEGLKFMVYLQKENIIDESGMPKERFSAEFPKEGPSILRIQQVVRGDSAAYFCASSQSSGGPYTGELFFGEGSRLTVL.

This chain links TRBV4-2 with TRBJ2-3, with a weak D call TRBD1 (5 bases). CDR1 and CDR2 from the germline V gene are LGHNA and YNFKEQ. The length of the CDR3 is 16 residues. Trimming took off 1 base at V and 1 base at J, with 12 bases between the two ends. The CDR3 coding sequence is TGTGCCAGCAGCCAAGGCGTAGCAGGGCGCACAGATACGCAGTATTTT. Its translation: CASSQGVAGRTDTQYF.

In nucleotides, the CDR3 is TGTGCCAGCAGCGGGGCTTCTAACTATGGCTACACCTTC. Its translation: CASSGASNYGYTF. The chain links TRBV3-1 (or the pseudogene TRBV3-2) to TRBJ1-2, with a tentative D call TRBD1 (5 bases). The length of the CDR3 is 13 residues. Per germline, CDR1 LGHDT and CDR2 YNNKEL (reference sequence). V lost 5 bases to trimming and J lost 0 bases, with 7 bases between them.

This rearrangement joins TRBV5-1 to TRBJ2-3, with 12 bases fitting TRBD2. V was clipped by 5 bases and J by 2 bases; unmatched bases: 6. CDR3 length equals 16 residues. From germline, CDR1 is SGHRS and CDR2 YFSETQ. In DNA form, the CDR3 reads TGCGCCAGCAGTCAAGGACTAGCGGGATTCACAGATACGCAGTATTTT. It codes for CASSQGLAGFTDTQYF.

The rearrangement links TRBV12-5 to TRBJ2-7; 7 positions match TRBD1. Germline values: CDR1 LGHNT, CDR2 FRNRAP. V was clipped by 0 bases and J by 2 bases; unmatched bases: 1. The CDR3 sequence is 14 residues long. The CDR3 sequence is CASGLVGTAYEQYF. The CDR3 DNA is TGTGCTAGTGGTTTGGTTGGGACAGCCTACGAGCAGTACTTC.

V gene TRBV5-4 combines with J gene TRBJ2-1, with TRBD2 identical over 9 bases. The CDR3 has 15 residues. The J segment lost 4 bases and the V segment lost 3 bases, leaving 5 bases of the junction unmatched. Per the germline V gene, CDR1 is SGHNT and CDR2 is YYREEE (reference sequence). The CDR3 DNA sequence: TGTGCCAGCAGCTCTCTAGCGGGATGGTACAATGAGCAGTTCTTC. Residues: CASSSLAGWYNEQFF.

V is TRBV7-3 and J is TRBJ2-1, with 11 bases identical to TRBD2. With 3 bases clipped from V and 5 bases from J, the junction kept 3 bases outside the gene matches. This CDR3 is 15 amino acids long. CDR1 is SGHTA, CDR2 FQGTGA, per germline. The CDR3 is CASSFTSGGDNEQFF. The DNA of the CDR3 is TGTGCCAGCAGCTTCACTAGCGGGGGAGACAATGAGCAGTTCTTC.

The chain carries TRBV2 and TRBJ1-3; 7 nucleotides match TRBD1. With 7 bases clipped from V and 1 base from J, the junction kept 7 bases outside the gene matches. The CDR3 runs 15 residues. Per the germline V gene, CDR1 is SNHLY and CDR2 is FYNNEI. DNA of the CDR3: TGTGCCAGCAACCGAGACAGGGCTTCTGGAAACACCATATATTTT. Protein sequence: CASNRDRASGNTIYF.